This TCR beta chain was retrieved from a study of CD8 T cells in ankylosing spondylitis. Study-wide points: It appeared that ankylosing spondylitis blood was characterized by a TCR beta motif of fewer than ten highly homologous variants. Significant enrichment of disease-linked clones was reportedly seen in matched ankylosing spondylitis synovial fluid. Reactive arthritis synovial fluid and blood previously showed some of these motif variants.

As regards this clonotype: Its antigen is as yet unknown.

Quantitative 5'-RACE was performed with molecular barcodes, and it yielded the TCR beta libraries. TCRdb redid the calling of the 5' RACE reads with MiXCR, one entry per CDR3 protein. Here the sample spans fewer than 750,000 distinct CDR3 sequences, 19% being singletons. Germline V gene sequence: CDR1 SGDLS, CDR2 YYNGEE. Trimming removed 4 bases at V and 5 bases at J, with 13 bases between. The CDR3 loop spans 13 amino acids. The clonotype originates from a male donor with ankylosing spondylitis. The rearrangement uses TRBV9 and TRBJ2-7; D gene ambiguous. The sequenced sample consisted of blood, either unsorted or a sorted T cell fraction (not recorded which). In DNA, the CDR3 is TGTGCCAGCAGCCCCACTTCGGCCGACGAGCAGTACTTC. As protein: CASSPTSADEQYF.